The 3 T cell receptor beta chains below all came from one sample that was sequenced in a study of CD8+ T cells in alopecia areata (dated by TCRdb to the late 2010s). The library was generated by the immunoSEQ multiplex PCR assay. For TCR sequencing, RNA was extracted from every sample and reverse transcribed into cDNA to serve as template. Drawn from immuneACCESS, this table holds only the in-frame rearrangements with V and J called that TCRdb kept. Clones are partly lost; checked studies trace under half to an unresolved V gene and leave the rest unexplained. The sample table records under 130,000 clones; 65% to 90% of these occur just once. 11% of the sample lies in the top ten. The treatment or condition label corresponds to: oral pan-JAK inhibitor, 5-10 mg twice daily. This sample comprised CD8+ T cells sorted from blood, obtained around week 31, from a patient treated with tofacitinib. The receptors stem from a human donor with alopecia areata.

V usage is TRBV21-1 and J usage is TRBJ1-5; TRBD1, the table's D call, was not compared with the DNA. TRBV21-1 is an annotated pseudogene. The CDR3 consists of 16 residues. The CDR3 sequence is CASSTCPGQGSQPQHF. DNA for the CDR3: TGTGCCAGCAGCACATGTCCAGGACAGGGCAGTCAGCCCCAGCATTTT.

The CDR3: CSVPGDSTDTQYF. The CDR3 coding sequence is TGCAGCGTTCCCGGAGATAGCACAGATACGCAGTATTTT. The J gene is TRBJ2-3, the V gene TRBV29-1; no clear D gene. Germline values: CDR1 SQVTM, CDR2 ANQGSEA. CDR3 size: 13 residues. Trimming stripped 5 bases from V and 0 bases from J, with 9 bases between.

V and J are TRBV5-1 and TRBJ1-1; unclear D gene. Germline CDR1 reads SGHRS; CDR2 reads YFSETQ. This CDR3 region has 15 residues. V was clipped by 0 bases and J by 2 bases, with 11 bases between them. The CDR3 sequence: CASSLVYSLNTEAFF. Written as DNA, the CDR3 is TGCGCCAGCAGCTTGGTGTACAGTCTCAACACTGAAGCTTTCTTT. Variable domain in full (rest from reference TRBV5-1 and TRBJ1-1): KAGVTQTPRYLIKTRGQQVTLSCSPISGHRSVSWYQQTPGQGLQFLFEYFSETQRNKGNFPGRFSGRQFSNSRSEMNVSTLELGDSALYLCASSLVYSLNTEAFFGQGTRLTVV.